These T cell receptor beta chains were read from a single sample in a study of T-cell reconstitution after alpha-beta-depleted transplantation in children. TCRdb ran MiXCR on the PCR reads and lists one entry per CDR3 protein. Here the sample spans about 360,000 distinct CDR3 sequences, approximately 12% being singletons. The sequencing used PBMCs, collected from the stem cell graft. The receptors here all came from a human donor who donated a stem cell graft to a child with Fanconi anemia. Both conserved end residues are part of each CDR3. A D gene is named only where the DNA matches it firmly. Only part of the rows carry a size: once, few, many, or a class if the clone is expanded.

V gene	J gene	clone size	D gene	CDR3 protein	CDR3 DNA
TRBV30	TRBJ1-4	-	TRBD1	CAWSTPGHRGEKLFF	TGTGCCTGGAGTACTCCGGGACACAGGGGGGAAAAACTGTTTTTT
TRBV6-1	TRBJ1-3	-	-	CASSANGESGNTIYF	TGTGCCAGCAGCGCCAATGGGGAATCTGGAAACACCATATATTTT
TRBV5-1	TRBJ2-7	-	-	CASTDGVATYEQYF	TGCGCCAGCACCGACGGGGTAGCCACCTACGAGCAGTACTTC
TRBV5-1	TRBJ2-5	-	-	CASSLGFGSGVTQYF	TGCGCCAGCAGCTTGGGATTCGGAAGCGGAGTGACCCAGTACTTC
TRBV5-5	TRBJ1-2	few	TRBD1	CASSALGIGTAYGYTF	TGTGCCAGCAGCGCTCTAGGTATCGGGACAGCCTATGGCTACACCTTC
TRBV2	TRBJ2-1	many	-	CASRGNVNEQFF	TGTGCCAGCAGGGGGAACGTTAATGAGCAGTTCTTC
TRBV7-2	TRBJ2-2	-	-	CASSHTSGRSTGELFF	TGTGCCAGCAGCCATACCTCCGGACGGAGCACCGGGGAGCTGTTTTTT
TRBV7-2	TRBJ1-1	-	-	CASSLFQGRAGTEAFF	TGTGCCAGCAGCTTGTTCCAGGGTAGGGCTGGGACTGAAGCTTTCTTT
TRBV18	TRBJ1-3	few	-	CASSPDGSGNTIYF	TGTGCCAGCTCACCAGACGGCTCTGGAAACACCATATATTTT
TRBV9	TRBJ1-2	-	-	CASSVLDRTRGSYGYTF	TGTGCCAGCAGCGTCCTTGACAGGACAAGGGGAAGCTATGGCTACACCTTC
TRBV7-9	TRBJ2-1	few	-	CASSRDSRGSYNEQFF	TGTGCCAGCAGCCGGGACTCCCGAGGGTCCTACAATGAGCAGTTCTTC
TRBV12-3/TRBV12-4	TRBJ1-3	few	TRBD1	CASTPTGRSGNTIYF	TGTGCCAGCACCCCGACAGGGCGCTCTGGAAACACCATATATTTT
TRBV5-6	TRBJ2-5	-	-	CASSGPPPGHLKETQYF	TGTGCCAGCAGCGGCCCCCCACCGGGACACCTAAAAGAGACCCAGTACTTC
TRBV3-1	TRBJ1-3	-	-	CASSQAQYTIYF	TGTGCCAGCAGCCAAGCACAGTACACCATATATTTT
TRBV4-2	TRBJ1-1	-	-	CASSQEKLYTEAFF	TGTGCCAGCAGCCAAGAGAAACTGTACACTGAAGCTTTCTTT
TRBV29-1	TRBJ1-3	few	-	CSVELRPPGNTIYF	TGCAGCGTTGAATTAAGGCCCCCTGGAAACACCATATATTTT
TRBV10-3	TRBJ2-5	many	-	CAISVGGPQETQYF	TGTGCCATCAGTGTGGGGGGGCCTCAAGAGACCCAGTACTTC
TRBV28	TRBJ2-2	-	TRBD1	CASSPSTGQGKELFF	TGTGCCAGCAGCCCTTCCACCGGACAGGGGAAGGAGCTGTTTTTT
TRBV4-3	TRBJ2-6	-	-	CASSQDRVRLSGANVLTF	TGCGCCAGCAGCCAAGATCGCGTCAGGCTTTCTGGGGCCAACGTCCTGACTTTC
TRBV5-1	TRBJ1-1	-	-	CASSLDDWGLTEAFF	TGCGCCAGCAGCTTGGACGATTGGGGGCTGACTGAAGCTTTCTTT
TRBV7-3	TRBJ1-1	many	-	CASSLQFRAEAFF	TGTGCCAGCAGCTTACAATTCAGGGCTGAAGCTTTCTTT
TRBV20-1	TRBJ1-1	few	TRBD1	CSAPRTGWTEAFF	TGCAGTGCTCCGCGGACAGGGTGGACTGAAGCTTTCTTT
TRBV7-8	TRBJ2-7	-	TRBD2	CASSLQVAGGPAYEQYF	TGTGCCAGCAGCTTACAGGTAGCGGGGGGGCCGGCCTACGAGCAGTACTTC
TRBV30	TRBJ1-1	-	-	CAWNLRNGEAFF	TGTGCCTGGAACCTACGGAACGGTGAAGCTTTCTTT
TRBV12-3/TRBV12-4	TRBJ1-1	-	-	CASSPGIPRGAEAFF	TGTGCCAGCAGCCCTGGGATACCCAGAGGCGCTGAAGCTTTCTTT
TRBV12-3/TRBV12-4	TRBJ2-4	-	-	CAIRVGAPKNIQYF	TGTGCCATCCGGGTAGGGGCCCCCAAAAACATTCAGTACTTC
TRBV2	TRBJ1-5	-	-	CASSWTLASNQPQHF	TGTGCCAGCAGTTGGACCCTAGCAAGCAATCAGCCCCAGCATTTT
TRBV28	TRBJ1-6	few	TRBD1	CASGPGTGDSPLHF	TGTGCCAGCGGCCCGGGGACAGGGGATTCACCCCTCCACTTT
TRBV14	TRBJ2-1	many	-	CASSLIRGKYNEQFF	TGTGCCAGCAGCCTTATTCGGGGAAAGTACAATGAGCAGTTCTTC
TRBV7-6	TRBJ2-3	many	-	CASSLGPSTDTQYF	TGTGCCAGCAGCCTTGGACCAAGCACAGATACGCAGTATTTT
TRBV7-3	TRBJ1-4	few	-	CASSWTVEKLFF	TGTGCCAGCAGTTGGACCGTAGAGAAACTGTTTTTT